The present entry profiles one T cell receptor beta chain with its context. Original processing methods: The authors estimated nucleated cell counts from reference gene primer amplification. Only in-frame clones appear in the TCRdb table, and some are missing; sequencing was by immunoSEQ multiplex PCR. From that table come the V and J calls and clone size; the DNA was used to work out D and trimming. Among around 120,000 clones listed, around 81% were seen once. These data are taken from a study of blood T cell repertoires in COVID-19. As for the study in general: COVID-19 samples from acute and convalescent phases originated in the United States, Italy and Spain. T cells, B-cell-depleted T cells, or PBMCs supplied cDNA or gDNA.

Trimming took off 1 base at V and 2 bases at J, with 12 bases between the two ends. This CDR3 region has 15 residues. Germline values: CDR1 SGHVS, CDR2 FNYEAQ. This chain uses TRBV7-6 with TRBJ2-7, with D tentatively TRBD2 (5 bases). Sequenced: peripheral blood. This TCR derives from a man aged 40-50 years with active or convalescent COVID-19. The DNA for the CDR3 is TGTGCCAGCAGCTTAGATGACGGGGTAACCTACGAGCAGTACTTC. Amino acid sequence: CASSLDDGVTYEQYF. The full variable domain, in which reference TRBV7-6 and TRBJ2-7 provide the parts outside the CDR3, is GAGVSQSPRYKVTKRGQDVALRCDPISGHVSLYWYRQALGQGPEFLTYFNYEAQQDKSGLPNDRFSAERPEGSISTLTIQRTEQRDSAMYRCASSLDDGVTYEQYFGPGTRLTVT.